Here is one T cell receptor beta chain with its context. Its target is not known. The sample originates from a study of T cells in Graves' hyperthyroidism and ophthalmopathy. The study's findings and limits: Among thyroid clonotypes expanded above 0.001, most also appeared in blood.

The CDR3 is made up of 11 amino acids. V was cut by 7 bases and J by 2 bases, with 8 bases left in between. CDR1 DFQATT and CDR2 SNEGSKA come from the germline V gene (reference sequence). RNA transcripts gave rise to amplified TCR beta CDR3 regions. RT-PCR in the first round (using the HTBI primer set) targeted the TCR CDR3. One entry per CDR3 protein results from TCRdb running MiXCR on the multiplex PCR reads. The table records under 350,000 distinct CDR3 sequences, roughly an eighth of them present only once. Sequencing was performed on blood. The chain couples TRBV20-1 to TRBJ2-5; no definite D call. The sequence derives from a woman aged 40 to 50 with Graves' hyperthyroidism. CDR3 in DNA: TGCAGTGTATCCAGACAAGAGACCCAGTACTTC. As protein: CSVSRQETQYF.